The rows below give T cell receptor beta chains drawn from one sample of a study of radiotherapy plus CTLA-4 blockade in lung cancer. Produced via immunoSEQ multiplex PCR; TCRdb's table is partial and in-frame only. The sample holds 35,000 or so clones, approximately 85% seen once. Sample: peripheral blood, taken from a patient treated with radiotherapy plus ipilimumab. The source is a human donor with non-small cell lung cancer who had stable disease on radiotherapy plus ipilimumab. Each CDR3 is given without its conserved first and last residue.

V	J	CDR3
TRBV21-1	TRBJ2-2	AWTSGSSGELF
TRBV5-6	TRBJ1-5	ASSLFQGARSNQPQH
TRBV19	TRBJ2-5	ASSISLGSQETQY
TRBV18	TRBJ1-6	ASARVPYNSPLH
TRBV21-1	TRBJ2-3	ASSSKWPIVDTQY
TRBV27	TRBJ2-7	ASSFLLTGGLGGLEEY
TRBV15	TRBJ1-1	ATSTDRAMGKAF
TRBV28	TRBJ2-5	ASSTSSHPQETQY
TRBV11-3	TRBJ2-3	ASSLDHGDTQY
TRBV18	TRBJ1-5	ASSPQGGINQPQH
TRBV4-1	TRBJ1-1	ASSQDIGASTEAF
TRBV7-9	TRBJ2-3	ASSLGRGPDTQY
TRBV27	TRBJ1-1	ASRGRGGRRTEAF
TRBV9	TRBJ2-7	ASSVRGGSPPDAYEQY
TRBV7-2	TRBJ1-1	ASSSYRSVMNTEAF
TRBV5-6	TRBJ2-2	ASSWGDRGNTGELF
TRBV4-3	TRBJ2-2	ASSQEREGRAFGGELF
TRBV6-5	TRBJ2-7	ASSYLAGTYEQY
TRBV4-2	TRBJ1-3	ASSQSGQGLFGNTIY
TRBV13	TRBJ1-1	ASSLGQGTEAF
TRBV7-8	TRBJ2-1	ASSENPNSLAGRGNEQF
TRBV7-8	TRBJ2-7	ASSLEASLAEQY
TRBV7-2	TRBJ2-1	ASSLVASGLYNEQF
TRBV19	TRBJ2-7	ASNYKGQGASEQY
TRBV5-6	TRBJ1-4	ASSSDRGDEKLF
TRBV9	TRBJ2-1	ASSQELTSVNEQF
TRBV28	TRBJ2-7	ASRTDRGYSYEQY
TRBV30	TRBJ1-2	AWSVTGTSRGYT
TRBV4-3	.	ASSRGGLALLPSSYEQY
TRBV7-2	TRBJ1-1	ASSLDVRSGTVNTEAF
TRBV27	TRBJ1-5	ASSFVDNQPQH
TRBV7-9	TRBJ2-7	ASSLGGSKRYEQY
TRBV4-1	TRBJ2-7	ASSQVGGQGASLNQY
TRBV7-8	TRBJ2-5	ASSLTGAGETQY
TRBV18	TRBJ2-7	ASSPPWSSYEQY
TRBV7-2	TRBJ2-5	ASSLNRQETQY
TRBV7-2	TRBJ1-1	ASTPQTEAF
TRBV5-1	TRBJ2-1	ASSLAPSGRASHEQF
TRBV2	TRBJ2-2	ASSEDRFRTTGELF
TRBV10-2	TRBJ2-7	ASSDPGLRIEQY
TRBV9	TRBJ2-7	ASSGTGRGTYEQY
TRBV9	TRBJ2-7	ASSVGTSGLHEQY
TRBV21-1	TRBJ2-7	ASSTDRGEISGTLEQY
TRBV6-5	TRBJ2-3	ASSRGTESTDTQY
TRBV7-9	TRBJ2-5	ASSPRGPETQY
TRBV19	TRBJ1-4	ASTTIATNEKLF
TRBV28	TRBJ2-2	ASRNSGEGRTGELF
TRBV7-2	TRBJ1-1	ASSPQVSAGTEAF
TRBV6-6	TRBJ1-1	ASSYGGESTEAF
TRBV10-3	TRBJ2-1	AISSAGDPRGEQF
TRBV19	TRBJ2-5	ASSIRGLAGGQQETQY
TRBV4-1	TRBJ2-1	ASSPIAGAVSEQF
TRBV4-3	TRBJ2-1	ASSQERPLVNEQF
TRBV6-5	TRBJ2-7	ASSYSGTGSYEQY
TRBV27	TRBJ2-7	ASSFGRGPAYEQY
TRBV10-3	TRBJ1-1	ASRQGARLNTEAF
TRBV28	TRBJ2-3	ASSLMPFLREGRQY